This TCR beta chain was sequenced for a study of T cell responses to AZD1222 COVID-19 vaccine. The study, taken as a whole, reports: In the spike-specific TCR repertoire, nearly half reportedly target unmutated variant regions. Clonal diversity was possibly underestimated, and white British individuals and females predominated among donors. Increases in Spike-specific TCR breadth and depth were seen after two AZD1222 doses.

Using immunoSEQ multiplex PCR, the repertoire was profiled, and TCRdb retains in-frame clones only, with some absent. The sample has over 70,000 clones; 85% are singletons. In its sample, this clone was seen a few times. Its target is not known. The CDR3 totals 18 residues. Germline CDR1 and CDR2: ENHRY and SYGVKD. V trimming: 0 bases; J trimming: 3 bases; junction bases outside the gene matches: 9. The material sequenced was peripheral blood, taken on day 0 of AZD1222 vaccination. The clonotype originates from an adult in good health. This chain joins TRBV10-3 and TRBJ2-3; the match to TRBD2 covers 10 bases. Here the CDR3 DNA reads TGTGCCATCAGTGAGTCGGGTTCTAGCGGGAGACGAACAGATACGCAGTATTTT. Encoded protein: CAISESGSSGRRTDTQYF.